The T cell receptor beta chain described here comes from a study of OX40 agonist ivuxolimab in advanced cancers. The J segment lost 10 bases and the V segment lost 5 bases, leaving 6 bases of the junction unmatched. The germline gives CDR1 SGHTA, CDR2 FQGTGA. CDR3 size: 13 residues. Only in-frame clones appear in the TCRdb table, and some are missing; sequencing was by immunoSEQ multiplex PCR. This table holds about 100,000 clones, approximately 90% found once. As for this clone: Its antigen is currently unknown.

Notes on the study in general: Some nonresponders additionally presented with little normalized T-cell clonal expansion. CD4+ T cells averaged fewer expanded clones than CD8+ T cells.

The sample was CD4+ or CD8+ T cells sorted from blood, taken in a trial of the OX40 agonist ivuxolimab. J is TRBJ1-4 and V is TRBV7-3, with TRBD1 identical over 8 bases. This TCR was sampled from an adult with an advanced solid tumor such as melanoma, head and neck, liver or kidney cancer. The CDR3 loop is CASSAGQGRKLFF. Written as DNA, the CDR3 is TGTGCCAGCAGCGCAGGACAGGGACGAAAACTGTTTTTT.